Included here is one TCR beta chain sequence, with context. This clone has just one count. No cognate antigen has been identified for it. One base away there is no much larger clone; base qualities are not given. The CDR3 spans 13 residues, from the cysteine through the phenylalanine. Kept here is only the CDR3 DNA, which spans 39 bases and is read in frame from base 1. As encoded in the germline V gene (reference sequence), CDR1 is SEHNR while CDR2 is FQNEAQ. V lost 5 bases and J lost 6 bases, and the count of bases not matched to a germline gene is 6. This sample was included in a study of Ad26.COV2.S vaccination and SARS-CoV-2 variants (dated by TCRdb to 2020 to 2023). Regarding the complete study: Donors in the vaccine arm were drawn from COV1001, a phase I-IIa trial of Ad26.COV2.S in healthy adults that was multicentre, randomized, double-blind and placebo-controlled. Ad26.COV2.S was given intramuscularly at 5x10^10 or 1x10^11 viral particles, as a single shot or as two shots 56 days apart. Trial participants were randomized into five groups of five, in which low-dose or high-dose Ad26.COV2.S was given once or twice, or placebo was given on both occasions. The TCR-sequenced set comprised around 32 samples: around 20 Ad26.COV2.S vaccine recipients, 5 placebo recipients and 8 SARS-CoV-2 convalescent individuals. TCRbeta repertoire sequencing served as the tool for gauging how specific and how broad the SARS-CoV-2-reactive T cell receptors were following Ad26.COV2.S vaccination. Blinding of investigators to trial group allocation was maintained during experiments and outcome assessment. Paper-wide results and their limitations: The study lacked the statistical power to compare responses across vaccine doses or regimens. After vaccination, spike-specific CD8+ and CD4+ T cell responses were reported to show substantial breadth. Ad26.COV2.S recipients had higher spike-specific TCR breadth than placebo recipients (P = 0.0014). The authors noted that the TCR breadth and depth analyses may have underestimated total T cell responses. Vaccine and placebo recipients had comparable non-spike TCR breadth, which fits with the vaccine containing only spike.

The treatment or condition label of this sample denotes: roughly 19 received Ad26.COV2.S at low or high dose, single or two shots; about 5 received placebo; per-sample allocation not given. For vaccine and placebo recipients, repertoires were sequenced using samples collected on day 63 after the first injection. Cohort 1b enrolled about 25 adults aged 18-55 years at a single site in Boston, USA, between 29 July and 7 August 2020. Ad26.COV2.S was a replication-incompetent adenovirus type 26 vector that expressed a prefusion-stabilized SARS-CoV-2 spike protein derived from the original Wuhan strain. The immunoSEQ Assay was used to sequence TCRbeta CDR3 regions. After extraction, genomic DNA underwent amplification by bias-controlled multiplex PCR, followed by high-throughput sequencing. In the paper's pipeline: To quantify the absolute abundance of every unique TCRbeta CDR3 region, sequences were collapsed and filtered. T cell fraction was estimated by normalizing TCRbeta template counts to usable DNA, with usable DNA measured through amplification of reference genes found in all nucleated cells. Repertoire TCRs were annotated as SARS-CoV-2-specific by exact matching of V gene, CDR3 amino acid sequence and J gene to a known reactive TCR set. The reference SARS-CoV-2 TCR set was obtained from MIRA and was filtered for enrichment in COVID-19-positive ImmuneCODE repertoires, whereby public or cross-reactive TCRs were removed. Based on the MIRA antigens, annotated TCRs were further analysed at the level of specific ORF or position within ORF. Depth was the summed frequency of annotated unique rearrangements, while breadth was defined as annotated unique rearrangements over total unique productive rearrangements. Two-sided Wilcoxon rank-sum tests were used to compare TCR breadth between groups. TCRdb mirrors the immuneACCESS table, restricted to in-frame sequences. Some clones are absent from its copies; in checked studies, under half trace to an unresolved V gene, and the reason for the others is unknown. D and trimming come from the DNA, and the V and J calls and clone size come from that table. The sample profile shows about half a million clones; 80% to 90% of them were found once. About 1.5% of the sample is held by the ten biggest clonotypes.

This specimen was peripheral blood, taken in a trial of Ad26.COV2.S vaccine versus placebo. The TCR sequence derives from a person between 18 and 60 years old who received the Ad26.COV2.S COVID-19 vaccine or a placebo. The rearranged segments are TRBV7-9 and TRBJ1-2; TRBD1 lines up with 7 middle nucleotides. Here the CDR3 is given as CASSPGQFNGYTF. The nucleotide sequence is given as TGTGCCAGCAGCCCGGGACAGTTCAATGGCTACACCTTC. Supplemented by the reference TRBV7-9 and TRBJ1-2 proteins around the CDR3, the complete variable domain is DTGVSQNPRHKITKRGQNVTFRCDPISEHNRLYWYRQTLGQGPEFLTYFQNEAQLEKSRLLSDRFSAERPKGSFSTLEIQRTEQGDSAMYLCASSPGQFNGYTFGSGTRLTVV.